This T cell receptor (beta chain) was profiled in a study of beta chain features in type 1 diabetes. Sorting produced populations that all topped 95% purity. This clone was found a few times. Expressed TCRB transcripts were sequenced, since all the RNA that had been isolated was reverse transcribed. Clones were sequenced by immunoSEQ multiplex PCR, and TCRdb holds only the in-frame ones, with some missing. Here the sample spans about 220,000 clones, roughly a tenth being singletons. This CDR3 has 15 residues. Germline V gives CDR1 SGHVS, CDR2 FQNEAQ. The V and J ends lost 5 bases and 2 bases, in that order; junction bases with no gene match: 7.

Input material: central memory CD4+ T cells from blood. The sequence came from a man between 18 and 35 years old in good health. The chain combines TRBV7-8 with TRBJ2-7; 9 bases align to TRBD2. The CDR3 sequence is CASSPTRLAAYEQYF. For the CDR3, the DNA is TGTGCCAGCAGCCCCACACGACTAGCGGCCTACGAGCAGTACTTC.